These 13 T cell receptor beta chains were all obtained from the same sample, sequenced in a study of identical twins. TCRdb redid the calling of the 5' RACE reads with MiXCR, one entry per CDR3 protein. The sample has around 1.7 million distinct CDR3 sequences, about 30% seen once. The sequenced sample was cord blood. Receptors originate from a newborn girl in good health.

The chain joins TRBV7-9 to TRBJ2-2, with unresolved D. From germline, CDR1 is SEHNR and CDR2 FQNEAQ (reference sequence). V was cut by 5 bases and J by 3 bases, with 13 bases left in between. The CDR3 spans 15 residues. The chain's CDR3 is CASSPDLIYTGELFF. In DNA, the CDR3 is TGTGCCAGCAGCCCCGATCTAATTTACACCGGGGAGCTGTTTTTT.

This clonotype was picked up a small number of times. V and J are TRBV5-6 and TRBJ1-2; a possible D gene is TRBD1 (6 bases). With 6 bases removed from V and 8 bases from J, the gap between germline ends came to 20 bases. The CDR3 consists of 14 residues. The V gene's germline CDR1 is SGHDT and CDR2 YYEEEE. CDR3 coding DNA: TGTGCCAGCAACCCCCAGGGGTTCAAGGGAGGCTACACCTTC. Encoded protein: CASNPQGFKGGYTF.

DNA of the CDR3: TGTGCCAGCAGTGCGCGAACCTATGGCTACACCTTC. Amino acids: CASSARTYGYTF. This rearrangement joins TRBV6-1 to TRBJ1-2, with no clear D. Germline CDR1 is MNHNS and CDR2 is SASEGT. CDR3 length: 12 residues. Trimming left V 4 bases short and J 4 bases short, with 7 bases between.

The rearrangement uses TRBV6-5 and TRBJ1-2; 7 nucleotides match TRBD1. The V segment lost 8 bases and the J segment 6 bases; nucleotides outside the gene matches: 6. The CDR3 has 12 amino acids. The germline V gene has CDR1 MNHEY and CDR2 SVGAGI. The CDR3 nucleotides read TGTGCCAGCGGTGTCGACAGGGATGGCTACACCTTC. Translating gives CASGVDRDGYTF.

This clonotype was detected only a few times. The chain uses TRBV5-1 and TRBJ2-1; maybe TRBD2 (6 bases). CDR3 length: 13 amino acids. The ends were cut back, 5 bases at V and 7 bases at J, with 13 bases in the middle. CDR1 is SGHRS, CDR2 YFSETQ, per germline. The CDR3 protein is CASRSGDWNEQFF. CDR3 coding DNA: TGCGCCAGCAGGTCGGGAGATTGGAATGAGCAGTTCTTC.

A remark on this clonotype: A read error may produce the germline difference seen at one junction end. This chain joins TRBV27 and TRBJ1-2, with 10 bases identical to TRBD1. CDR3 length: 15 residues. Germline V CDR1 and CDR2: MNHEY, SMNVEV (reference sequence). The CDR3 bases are TGTGTCAGCAGTCTCCGGGACAGGGGTCCCTATGGCTACACCTTC. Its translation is CVSSLRDRGPYGYTF.

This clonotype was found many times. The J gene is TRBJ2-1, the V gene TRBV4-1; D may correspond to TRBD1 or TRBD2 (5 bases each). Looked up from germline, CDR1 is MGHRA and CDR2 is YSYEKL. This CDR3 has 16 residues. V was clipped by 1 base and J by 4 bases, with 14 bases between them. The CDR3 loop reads CASSQVGTELYNEQFF. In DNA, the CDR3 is TGCGCCAGCAGCCAAGTGGGGACGGAATTATACAATGAGCAGTTCTTC.

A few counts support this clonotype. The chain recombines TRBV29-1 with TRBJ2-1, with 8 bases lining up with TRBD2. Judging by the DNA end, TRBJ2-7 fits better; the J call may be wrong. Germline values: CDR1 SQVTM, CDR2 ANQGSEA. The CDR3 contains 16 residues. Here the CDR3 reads CSVDRLRGVSYNEQYF. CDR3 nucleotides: TGCAGCGTTGATCGCCTGCGGGGGGTTTCCTACAATGAGCAGTACTTC.

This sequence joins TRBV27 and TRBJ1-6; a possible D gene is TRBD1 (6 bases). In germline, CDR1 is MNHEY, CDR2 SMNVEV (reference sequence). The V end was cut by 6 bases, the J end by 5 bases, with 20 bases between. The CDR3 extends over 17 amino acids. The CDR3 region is CASSPGSGGGNNSPLHF. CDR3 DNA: TGTGCCAGCAGCCCTGGGTCCGGGGGCGGGAATAATTCACCCCTCCACTTT.

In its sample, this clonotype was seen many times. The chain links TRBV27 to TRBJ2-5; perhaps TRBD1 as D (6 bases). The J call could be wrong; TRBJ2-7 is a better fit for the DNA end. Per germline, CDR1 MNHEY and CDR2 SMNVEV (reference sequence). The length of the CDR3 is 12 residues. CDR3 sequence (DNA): TGTGCCAGCAGTTTGACACAGGGCGAGCAGTACTTC. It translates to CASSLTQGEQYF.

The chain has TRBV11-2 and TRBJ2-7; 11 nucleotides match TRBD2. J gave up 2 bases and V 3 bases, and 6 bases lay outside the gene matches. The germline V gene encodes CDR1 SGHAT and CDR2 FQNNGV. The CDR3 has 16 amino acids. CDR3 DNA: TGTGCCAGCAGCTTTAGTAGCGGGAGGGACCCCTACGAGCAGTACTTC. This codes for CASSFSSGRDPYEQYF.

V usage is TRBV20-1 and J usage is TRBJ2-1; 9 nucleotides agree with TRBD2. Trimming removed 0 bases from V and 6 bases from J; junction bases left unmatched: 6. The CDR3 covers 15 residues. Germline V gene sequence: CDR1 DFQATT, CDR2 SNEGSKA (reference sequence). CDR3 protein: CSARDLSGSGNEQFF. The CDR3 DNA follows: TGCAGTGCTAGAGATCTTAGCGGGAGCGGCAATGAGCAGTTCTTC.

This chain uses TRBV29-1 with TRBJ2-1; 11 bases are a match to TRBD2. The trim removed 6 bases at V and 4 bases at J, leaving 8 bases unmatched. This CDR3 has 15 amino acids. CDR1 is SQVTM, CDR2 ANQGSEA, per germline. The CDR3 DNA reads TGCAGCGTCGCATCCGGGACTAGCGGTTACAATGAGCAGTTCTTC. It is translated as CSVASGTSGYNEQFF.